Below are 23 T cell receptor beta chains sequenced from a single sample in a study of T cell repertoires in cytomegalovirus infection. These receptors have no identified antigens. TCRdb recomputed calls from the reads with MiXCR, one row per CDR3 protein. The table lists tens of thousands of distinct CDR3 sequences, roughly 28% of them singletons. Sequencing was performed on CD8+ T cells from cultured PBMCs, taken from culture after CMV antigen stimulation. These receptors all stem from a human donor in good health (CMV status not recorded). Some clones in this sample may be carry-over from other donors' samples.

In this sample, this clonotype turned up many times. The chain carries TRBV7-8 and TRBJ2-2; unclear D gene. This CDR3 is 12 amino acids long. Germline values: CDR1 SGHVS, CDR2 FQNEAQ. Trimming stripped 5 bases from V and 1 base from J, with 2 bases between. The CDR3 DNA sequence: TGTGCCAGCAGCCTGAACACCGGGGAGCTGTTTTTT. It translates to CASSLNTGELFF.

This clonotype was detected many times. The chain combines TRBV19 with TRBJ2-1; 9 bases are shared with TRBD2. The CDR3 has 16 residues. Germline V gives CDR1 LNHDA, CDR2 SQIVND (reference sequence). Trimming removed 4 bases from V and 7 bases from J; junction bases left unmatched: 11. DNA for the CDR3: TGTGCCAGTAGTAAAGGGAAGGGGACTAGCCTGAATGAGCAGTTCTTC. Protein sequence: CASSKGKGTSLNEQFF.

Here the CDR3 DNA reads TGTGCCAGCAGCTTAGCGGGAGGTTACAATGAGCAGTTCTTC. Its protein is CASSLAGGYNEQFF. This sequence joins TRBV7-6 and TRBJ2-1; TRBD2 is a possible D gene (6 bases). From germline, CDR1 is SGHVS and CDR2 FNYEAQ. CDR3 length equals 14 residues. V was clipped by 0 bases and J by 4 bases, with 7 bases between them.

This clonotype appeared many times. The V and J genes are TRBV12-3 or TRBV12-4 and TRBJ2-7; 7 nucleotides match TRBD1. V gave up 6 bases and J gave up 3 bases; unmatched junction bases: 5. The CDR3 spans 13 residues. The DNA for the CDR3 is TGTGCCAGCAGCCTGGGACAGATCTACGAGCAGTACTTC. Translating it yields CASSLGQIYEQYF.

The genes are TRBV6-5 and TRBJ2-2, with 7 bases fitting TRBD2. The J segment lost 5 bases and the V segment lost 8 bases, leaving 5 bases of the junction unmatched. Germline CDR1 MNHEY, CDR2 SVGAGI. CDR3 length: 13 amino acids. The CDR3 sequence: CASLAGETGELFF. CDR3 DNA: TGTGCCAGCTTAGCGGGTGAAACCGGGGAGCTGTTTTTT.

The chain has TRBV15 and TRBJ2-5, with unresolved D. Germline loops: CDR1 LNHNV, CDR2 YYDKDF (reference sequence). The CDR3 is 12 residues long. V was clipped by 11 bases and J by 5 bases, with 15 bases between them. CDR3 coding DNA: TGTGCCGTCGGCCGGAATAAGGAGACCCAGTACTTC. It specifies CAVGRNKETQYF.

This clonotype appeared a few times. The chain has TRBV4-3 and TRBJ2-3; the match to TRBD2 covers 11 bases. The CDR3 contains 16 residues. CDR1 is LGHNA, CDR2 YSLEER, per germline. The trim removed 4 bases at V and 0 bases at J, leaving 3 bases unmatched. The CDR3 DNA reads as TGCGCCAGCAGCCTGACTAGCGGGATCAGCACAGATACGCAGTATTTT. It is translated as CASSLTSGISTDTQYF.

This chain uses TRBV12-3 or TRBV12-4 with TRBJ2-1; a possible D gene is TRBD2 (6 bases). CDR3 length equals 13 residues. Trimming shortened V by 3 bases and J by 10 bases, and 13 bases separated the two germline ends. CDR3 DNA sequence: TGTGCCAGCAGTTTGGCGCAACGGGAGGAGCAGTTCTTC. Residues: CASSLAQREEQFF.

This clonotype was detected only a few times. The genes are TRBV4-2 and TRBJ2-7; no clear D. The CDR3 spans 15 residues. With 1 base removed from V and 0 bases from J, the gap between germline ends came to 10 bases. The germline V gene has CDR1 LGHNA and CDR2 YNFKEQ. The CDR3 loop reads CASSQGMGSSYEQYF. The CDR3 DNA reads as TGTGCCAGCAGCCAAGGGATGGGAAGCTCCTACGAGCAGTACTTC.

This clonotype was counted at least ten times. The chain recombines TRBV7-8 with TRBJ2-4; maybe TRBD2 (5 bases). CDR3 length: 15 amino acids. The germline V and J ends were trimmed by 5 bases and 2 bases, with 13 bases remaining between them. Looked up from germline, CDR1 is SGHVS and CDR2 is FQNEAQ. CDR3 in DNA: TGTGCCAGCAGCAAGACCCGGGGTTCCAAAAACATTCAGTACTTC. This sequence encodes CASSKTRGSKNIQYF.

This clonotype was counted ten times or more. The J gene is TRBJ1-5, the V gene TRBV7-8; no clear D. CDR1 and CDR2 from the germline V gene are SGHVS and FQNEAQ. V was shortened by 0 bases and J by 5 bases, with 11 bases between the two germline ends. The CDR3 totals 15 residues. Here the CDR3 reads CASSLAGEFDQPQHF. The CDR3 DNA is TGTGCCAGCAGCTTAGCGGGTGAATTTGATCAGCCCCAGCATTTT.

Points on this clonotype: A single base separates this from a much larger clone, so it may be a read error. This chain joins TRBV28 and TRBJ1-5; 8 bases line up with TRBD1. The CDR3 length is 14 residues. CDR1 is MDHEN and CDR2 is SYDVKM in the germline V gene. The CDR3 is CVSRWTGSNQPQHF. The DNA of the CDR3 is TGTGTCAGCAGATGGACAGGGAGCAATCAGCCCCAGCATTTT.

The table lists this clonotype with many counts. The chain uses TRBV7-2 and TRBJ1-4; the D gene is possibly TRBD1 (5 bases). Germline CDR1 SGHTA, CDR2 FQGNSA. The CDR3 is 15 residues long. Trimming took off 5 bases at V and 2 bases at J, with 12 bases between the two ends. Written as DNA, the CDR3 is TGTGCCAGCAGCCCACCGGGACTTACTAATGAAAAACTGTTTTTT. This encodes CASSPPGLTNEKLFF.

The sample holds many counts of this clonotype. V gene TRBV12-3 or TRBV12-4 combines with J gene TRBJ1-5; 10 nucleotides agree with TRBD1. With 6 bases clipped from V and 0 bases from J, the junction kept 5 bases outside the gene matches. The CDR3 extends over 16 amino acids. The CDR3 region has the DNA TGTGCCAGCAGCGAAAGGACAGGGGGTAGCAATCAGCCCCAGCATTTT. Translated, it gives CASSERTGGSNQPQHF.

This clonotype was counted ten times or more. The chain is built from TRBV10-3 and TRBJ2-7; the D gene could be TRBD1 or TRBD2 (6 bases each). Trimming stripped 6 bases from V and 1 base from J, with 22 bases between. Germline V gives CDR1 ENHRY, CDR2 SYGVKD. The CDR3 sequence is 17 residues long. CDR3 DNA sequence: TGTGCCATCAGCCATCCTTCGGGGGCCCTCCCATCCTACGAGCAGTACTTC. Amino acid sequence: CAISHPSGALPSYEQYF.

The chain is built from TRBV4-3 and TRBJ1-2, with 10 nucleotides matching TRBD1. Germline assignment: CDR1 LGHNA and CDR2 YSLEER. V was clipped by 0 bases and J by 3 bases; unmatched bases: 4. The CDR3 is made up of 16 amino acids. DNA of the CDR3: TGCGCCAGCAGCCAAGAGACAGGGGGCCCCCACTATGGCTACACCTTC. Translation: CASSQETGGPHYGYTF.

This clonotype was observed once. A read error may account for a junction end that differs from germline. The chain couples TRBV20-1 to TRBJ2-7; D is unresolved. CDR1 and CDR2 from the germline V gene are DFQATT and SNEGSKA (reference sequence). The CDR3 has 15 residues. The CDR3 protein is CRARTVGLSSYEQYF. The CDR3 nucleotides are TGCAGGGCTAGGACGGTGGGTCTCTCCTCCTACGAGCAGTACTTC.

This clonotype was observed at least ten times. The chain couples TRBV28 to TRBJ2-1, with 14 bases that match TRBD2. CDR1 is MDHEN and CDR2 is SYDVKM in the germline V gene. J lost 10 bases, V lost 5 bases, and 7 bases had no gene match. The CDR3 totals 15 residues. CDR3 amino acids: CASSQTSGGGWEQFF. In DNA form, the CDR3 reads TGTGCCAGCAGTCAGACTAGCGGGGGGGGGTGGGAGCAGTTCTTC.

This clonotype occurred a few times. The J gene is TRBJ2-3, the V gene TRBV7-9; 8 bases map to TRBD1. Trimming removed 4 bases from V and 4 bases from J; junction bases left unmatched: 7. The CDR3 consists of 15 residues. Germline loops: CDR1 SEHNR, CDR2 FQNEAQ (reference sequence). Here the CDR3 reads CASSSPGQVSDTQYF. The CDR3 bases are TGTGCCAGCAGCTCCCCGGGACAGGTCTCAGATACGCAGTATTTT. The full variable domain, in which reference TRBV7-9 and TRBJ2-3 provide the parts outside the CDR3, is DTGVSQNPRHKITKRGQNVTFRCDPISEHNRLYWYRQTLGQGPEFLTYFQNEAQLEKSRLLSDRFSAERPKGSFSTLEIQRTEQGDSAMYLCASSSPGQVSDTQYFGPGTRLTVL.

There are many counts of this clonotype. The chain carries TRBV2 and TRBJ2-2; D is perhaps TRBD2 (6 bases). The CDR3 has 15 amino acids. Germline V gene data show CDR1 as SNHLY and CDR2 as FYNNEI. Between the trimmed V and J ends, which lost 9 bases and 4 bases, there was a span of 18 bases. The CDR3 nucleotides are TGTGCCAGGTCGGGACGCAAGCGGGCCACCGGGGAGCTGTTTTTT. Amino acid sequence: CARSGRKRATGELFF.

This clonotype has more than one count but fewer than ten. J is TRBJ2-3 and V is TRBV10-3; D assignment may be TRBD1 or TRBD2 (5 bases each). The CDR3 contains 13 residues. The germline V and J ends were trimmed by 7 bases and 0 bases, with 8 bases remaining between them. Looked up from germline, CDR1 is ENHRY and CDR2 is SYGVKD. The CDR3 DNA follows: TGTGCCATCAAGGGACCAAGCACAGATACGCAGTATTTT. This encodes CAIKGPSTDTQYF.

The genes are TRBV27 and TRBJ1-5; 8 bases agree with TRBD1. This CDR3 has 16 residues. V gave up 2 bases and J gave up 5 bases; unmatched junction bases: 8. From germline, CDR1 is MNHEY and CDR2 SMNVEV (reference sequence). CDR3 DNA: TGTGCCAGCAGTTTAATGGGCAGGGGGCGTCATCAGCCCCAGCATTTT. Residues: CASSLMGRGRHQPQHF.

The V and J genes are TRBV27 and TRBJ1-2; TRBD1 matches at 8 bases. V shed 4 bases, J shed 10 bases, and the junction held 5 bases outside the gene matches. The CDR3 runs 12 residues. CDR1 MNHEY and CDR2 SMNVEV come from the germline V gene (reference sequence). The CDR3 nucleotides read TGTGCCAGCAGTTCGACAGGGGCTTCCTACACCTTC. Translation gives CASSSTGASYTF.